This T cell receptor beta chain was captured by sequencing in a study of blood T cell repertoires in COVID-19 (dated by TCRdb to about 2020). General notes on the study: Samples from collaborators originated in the United States, Italy and Spain and spanned both the acute and convalescent phases of COVID-19. The prospective study material was composed of cDNA or gDNA derived from T cells, B-cell-depleted T cells, or PBMCs. The dataset comprised deeply sampled blood TCRbeta repertoires from subjects exposed to, actively infected with, or recovered from COVID-19. A freely available public database, intended as a resource for researchers studying the immune response to SARS-CoV-2, is where the repertoires were released. The samples were drawn from two sources: the first 160 participants of the ongoing ImmuneRACE study, and fewer than 1,500 subjects contributed by 6 global collaborators. The sample metadata nearly always contained a de-identified subject ID, COVID-19 status, age in years and sex. Where available, HLA class I and class II types were obtained from metadata supplied by the sample provider rather than from assay-based typing. Broad study findings and their caveats: The quantity of clinical and demographic metadata differed by source and by participant and was supplied without curation.

In the prospective study, participants were about 18 to 90 years old, resided in fewer than 25 geographic areas of the United States, and were enrolled through a virtual design. To assign participants to cohorts, the prospective study relied on clinical history that participants themselves reported in a screening survey and a study questionnaire. Exposed participants were defined as having been in contact with someone with a PCR-confirmed or clinician-diagnosed COVID-19 case within 2 weeks of study entry. Each participant in the prospective study had whole blood, serum and a nasopharyngeal or oropharyngeal swab collected by mobile phlebotomists. Over a roughly 2-month period, participants in the prospective study had the option of providing additional blood draws and questionnaires. Before DNA extraction, prospective study blood samples were shipped either frozen or at room temperature. This clone was counted a few times. Its cognate antigen has yet to be identified. One base away there is no much larger clone; base qualities are not given.

The CDR1 and CDR2 encoded by the germline V gene are MNHEY and SVGAGI. Trimming takes 2 bases from V and 4 bases from J, and the germline ends sit 11 bases apart. The CDR3 has 14 amino acids, counting the end cysteine and phenylalanine. Just CDR3 DNA is preserved here, 42 bases in frame from base 1. The immunoSEQ Assay, a bias-controlled multiplex PCR, was used to amplify TCRbeta CDR3 regions from genomic DNA. Regarding the original processing steps: Within the assay, amplification of reference gene primers was used to estimate how many nucleated cells each sample contained. To quantify the absolute abundance of each unique TCRbeta CDR3 rearrangement, sequence reads were collapsed and filtered. Productive Simpson clonality was computed per sample as the square root of Simpson's diversity index over productive rearrangements. The immuneACCESS repertoire file appears here via TCRdb, limited to in-frame rearrangements. These files lack a portion of the clones; in checked studies, under half of the deficit traces to unresolved V genes, and the cause of the others is not known. D and trimming come from the DNA, and the V and J calls and clone size come from that table. This sample comprises a few hundred thousand clones, roughly 81% of them detected only once. The biggest ten clones account for just over 6.5% of the sample.

This chain joins TRBV6-5 to TRBJ1-2; D gene: possibly TRBD1, on 5 matching bases. Input material: PBMCs or T cells enriched from blood (not recorded which). The clonotype was recovered from a woman aged 45-60 years who had been exposed to COVID-19. CDR3 sequence: CASSYAQGVYGYTF. The nucleotides read TGTGCCAGCAGTTACGCGCAGGGCGTCTATGGCTACACCTTC.